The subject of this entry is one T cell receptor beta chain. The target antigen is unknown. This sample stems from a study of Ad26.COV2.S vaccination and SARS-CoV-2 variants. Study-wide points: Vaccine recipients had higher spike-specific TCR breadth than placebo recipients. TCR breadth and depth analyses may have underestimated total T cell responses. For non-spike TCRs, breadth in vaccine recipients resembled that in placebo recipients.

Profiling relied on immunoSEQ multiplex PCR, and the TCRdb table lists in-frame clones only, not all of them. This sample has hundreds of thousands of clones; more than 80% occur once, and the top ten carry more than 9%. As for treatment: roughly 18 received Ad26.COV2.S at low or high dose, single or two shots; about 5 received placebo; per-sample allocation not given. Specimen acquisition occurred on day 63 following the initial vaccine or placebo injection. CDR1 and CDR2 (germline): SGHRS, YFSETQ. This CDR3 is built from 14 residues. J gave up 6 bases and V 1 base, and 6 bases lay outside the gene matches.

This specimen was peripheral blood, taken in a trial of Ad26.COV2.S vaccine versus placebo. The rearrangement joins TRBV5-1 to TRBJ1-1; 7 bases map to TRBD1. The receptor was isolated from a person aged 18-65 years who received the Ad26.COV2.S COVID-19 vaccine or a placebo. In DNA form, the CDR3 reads TGCGCCAGCAGCTTGACAGGGGATGGACCTGAAGCTTTCTTT. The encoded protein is CASSLTGDGPEAFF.